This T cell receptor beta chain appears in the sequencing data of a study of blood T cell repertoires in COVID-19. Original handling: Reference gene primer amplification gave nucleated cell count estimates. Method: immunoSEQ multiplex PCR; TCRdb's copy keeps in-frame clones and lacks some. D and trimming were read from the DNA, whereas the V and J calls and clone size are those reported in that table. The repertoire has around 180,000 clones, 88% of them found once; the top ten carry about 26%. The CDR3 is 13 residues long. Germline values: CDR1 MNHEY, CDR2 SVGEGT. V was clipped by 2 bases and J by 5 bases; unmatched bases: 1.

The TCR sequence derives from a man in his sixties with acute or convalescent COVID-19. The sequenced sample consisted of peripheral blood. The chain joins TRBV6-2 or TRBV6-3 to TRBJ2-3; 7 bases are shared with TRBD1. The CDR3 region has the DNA TGTGCCAGCAGTTACAGGGGGCAAGATACGCAGTATTTT. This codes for CASSYRGQDTQYF.